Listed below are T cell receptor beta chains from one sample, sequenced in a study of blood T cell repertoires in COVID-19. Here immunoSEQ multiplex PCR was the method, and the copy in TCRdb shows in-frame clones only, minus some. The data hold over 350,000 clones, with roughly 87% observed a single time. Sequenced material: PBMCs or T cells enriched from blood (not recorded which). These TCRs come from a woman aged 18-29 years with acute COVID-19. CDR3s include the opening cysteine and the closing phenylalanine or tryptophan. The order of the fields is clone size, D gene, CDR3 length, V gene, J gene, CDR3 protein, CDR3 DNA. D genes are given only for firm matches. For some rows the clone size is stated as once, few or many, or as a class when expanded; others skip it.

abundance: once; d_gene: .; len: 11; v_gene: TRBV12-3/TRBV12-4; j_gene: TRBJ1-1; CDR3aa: CASSWAGEAFF; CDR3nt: TGTGCCAGCAGTTGGGCAGGTGAAGCTTTCTTT
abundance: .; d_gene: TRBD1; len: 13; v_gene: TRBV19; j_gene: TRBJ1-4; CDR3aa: CASSGQGNEKLFF; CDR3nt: TGTGCCAGTAGTGGACAGGGGAATGAAAAACTGTTTTTT
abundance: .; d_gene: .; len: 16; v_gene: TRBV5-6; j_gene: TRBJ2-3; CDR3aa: CASSLARDISTDTQYF; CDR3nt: TGTGCCAGCAGCTTGGCCCGGGACATTAGCACAGATACGCAGTATTTT
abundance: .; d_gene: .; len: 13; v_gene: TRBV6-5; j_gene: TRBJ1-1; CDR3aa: CASSYGPNTEAFF; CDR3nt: TGTGCCAGCAGTTACGGGCCGAACACTGAAGCTTTCTTT
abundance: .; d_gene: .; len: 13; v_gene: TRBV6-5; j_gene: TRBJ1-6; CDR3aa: CASKGVNGSPLHF; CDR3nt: TGTGCCAGCAAGGGGGTTAATGGTTCACCCCTCCACTTT
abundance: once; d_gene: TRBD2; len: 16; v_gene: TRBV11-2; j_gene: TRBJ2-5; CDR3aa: CASSPGGLVGPETQYF; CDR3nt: TGTGCCAGCAGCCCAGGAGGACTAGTTGGCCCAGAGACCCAGTACTTC
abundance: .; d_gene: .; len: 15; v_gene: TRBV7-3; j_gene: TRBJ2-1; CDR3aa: CASRPSGSSYNEQFF; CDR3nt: TGTGCCAGCAGGCCGTCTGGGAGCTCCTACAATGAGCAGTTCTTC
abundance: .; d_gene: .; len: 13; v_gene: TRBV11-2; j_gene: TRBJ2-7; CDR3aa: CASSLEGGLEQYF; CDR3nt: TGTGCCAGCAGCTTAGAGGGGGGGCTCGAGCAGTACTTC
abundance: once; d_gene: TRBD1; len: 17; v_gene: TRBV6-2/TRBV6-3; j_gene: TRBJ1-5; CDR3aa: CASSYGARDRGSQPQHF; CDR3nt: TGTGCCAGCAGTTACGGGGCCCGGGACAGGGGGTCTCAGCCCCAGCATTTT
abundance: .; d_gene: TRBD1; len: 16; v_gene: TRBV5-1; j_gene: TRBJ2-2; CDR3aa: CASSFYGQGNTGELFF; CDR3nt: TGCGCCAGCAGCTTTTACGGACAGGGAAACACCGGGGAGCTGTTTTTT
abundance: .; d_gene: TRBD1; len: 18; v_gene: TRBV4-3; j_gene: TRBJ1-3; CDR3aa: CASSQEGQGGSSGNTIYF; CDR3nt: TGCGCCAGCAGCCAAGAAGGACAGGGGGGATCCTCTGGAAACACCATATATTTT
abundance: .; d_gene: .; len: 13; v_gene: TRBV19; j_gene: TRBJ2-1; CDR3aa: CASRQSAYNEQFF; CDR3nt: TGTGCCAGTAGACAGTCAGCCTACAATGAGCAGTTCTTC
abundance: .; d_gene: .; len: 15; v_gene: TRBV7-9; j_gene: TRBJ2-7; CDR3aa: CASSLGDLNFYEQYF; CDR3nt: TGTGCCAGCAGCTTAGGGGACTTGAATTTCTACGAGCAGTACTTC
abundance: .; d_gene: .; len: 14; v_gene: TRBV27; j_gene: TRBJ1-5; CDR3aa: CASSFGGSNQPQHF; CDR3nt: TGTGCCAGCAGTTTCGGGGGAAGCAATCAGCCCCAGCATTTT
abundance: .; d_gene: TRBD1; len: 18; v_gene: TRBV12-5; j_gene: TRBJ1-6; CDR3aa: CASAPRFGTGEDNSPLHF; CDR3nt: TGTGCTAGTGCCCCCAGATTCGGGACAGGGGAAGATAATTCACCCCTCCACTTT
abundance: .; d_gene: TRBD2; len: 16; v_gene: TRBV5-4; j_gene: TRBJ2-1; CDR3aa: CASSLGSGGPGNEQFF; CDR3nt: TGTGCCAGCAGCTTGGGGTCGGGAGGGCCCGGCAATGAGCAGTTCTTC
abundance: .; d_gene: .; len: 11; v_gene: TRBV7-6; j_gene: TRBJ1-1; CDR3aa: CASSLISEAFF; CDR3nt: TGTGCCAGCAGCTTAATTAGTGAAGCTTTCTTT
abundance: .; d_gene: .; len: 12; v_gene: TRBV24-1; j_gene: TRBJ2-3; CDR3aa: CATQTESDTQYF; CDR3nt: TGTGCCACCCAGACAGAGTCAGATACGCAGTATTTT
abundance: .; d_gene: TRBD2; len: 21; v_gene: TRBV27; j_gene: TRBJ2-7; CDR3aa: CASSRSHAWTSGRVISYEQYF; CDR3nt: TGTGCCAGCAGTCGATCCCACGCCTGGACTAGCGGGAGAGTTATCTCCTACGAGCAGTACTTC
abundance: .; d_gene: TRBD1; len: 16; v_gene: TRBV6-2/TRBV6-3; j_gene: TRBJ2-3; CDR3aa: CASSLDSGTGTDTQYF; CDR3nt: TGTGCCAGCAGTCTGGATTCCGGGACAGGCACAGATACGCAGTATTTT
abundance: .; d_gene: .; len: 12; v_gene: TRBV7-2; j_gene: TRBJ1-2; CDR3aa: CATLEFNYGYTF; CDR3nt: TGTGCCACACTGGAGTTTAACTATGGCTACACCTTC
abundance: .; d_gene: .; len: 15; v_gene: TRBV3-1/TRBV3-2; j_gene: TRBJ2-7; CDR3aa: CASSRLMPGTHEQYF; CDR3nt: TGTGCCAGCAGTCGCTTAATGCCAGGTACCCACGAGCAGTACTTC
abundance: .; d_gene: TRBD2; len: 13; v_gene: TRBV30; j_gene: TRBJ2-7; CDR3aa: CAWNPGLAYEQYF; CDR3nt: TGTGCCTGGAACCCGGGACTAGCGTACGAGCAGTACTTC
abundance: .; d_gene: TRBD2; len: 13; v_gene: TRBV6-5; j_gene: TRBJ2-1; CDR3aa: CASSLAGGVEQFF; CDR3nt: TGTGCCAGCAGTCTAGCGGGGGGGGTTGAGCAGTTCTTC
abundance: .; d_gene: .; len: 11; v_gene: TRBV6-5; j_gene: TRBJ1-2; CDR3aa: CASSSDYGYTF; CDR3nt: TGTGCCAGCAGTTCTGACTATGGCTACACCTTC
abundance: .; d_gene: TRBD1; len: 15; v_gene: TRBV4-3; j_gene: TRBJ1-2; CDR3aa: CASSQNRGQAYGYTF; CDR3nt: TGCGCCAGCAGCCAAAACCGGGGACAGGCCTATGGCTACACCTTC
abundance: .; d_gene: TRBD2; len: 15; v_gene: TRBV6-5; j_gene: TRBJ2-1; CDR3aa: CASSPGGEGNNEQFF; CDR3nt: TGTGCCAGCAGCCCGGGGGGGGAGGGGAACAATGAGCAGTTCTTC
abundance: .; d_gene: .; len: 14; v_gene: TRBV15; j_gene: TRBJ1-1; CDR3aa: CATSTGRRADEAFF; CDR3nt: TGTGCCACCAGCACAGGCAGGAGGGCAGATGAAGCTTTCTTT
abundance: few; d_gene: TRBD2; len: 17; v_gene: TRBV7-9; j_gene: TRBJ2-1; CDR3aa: CASSPRGGQRDINEQFF; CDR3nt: TGTGCCAGCAGCCCAAGGGGTGGCCAGCGGGATATCAATGAGCAGTTCTTC
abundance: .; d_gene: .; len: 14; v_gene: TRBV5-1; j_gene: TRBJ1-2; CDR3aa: CASSLASRDYGYTF; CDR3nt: TGCGCCAGCAGCTTGGCGTCCAGGGACTATGGCTACACCTTC
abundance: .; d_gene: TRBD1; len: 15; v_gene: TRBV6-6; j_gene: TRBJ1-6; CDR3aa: CASSWDRAGVGPLHF; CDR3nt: TGTGCCAGCAGTTGGGACAGGGCCGGCGTTGGACCCCTCCACTTT
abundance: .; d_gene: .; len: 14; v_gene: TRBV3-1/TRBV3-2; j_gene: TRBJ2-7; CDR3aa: CASSQAVAVYEQYF; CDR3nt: TGTGCCAGCAGCCAAGCTGTAGCCGTTTACGAGCAGTACTTC
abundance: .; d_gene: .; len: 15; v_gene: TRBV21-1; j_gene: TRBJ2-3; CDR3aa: CASSSTSGGGGTQYF; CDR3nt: TGTGCCAGCAGCAGTACTAGCGGGGGCGGAGGTACGCAGTATTTT
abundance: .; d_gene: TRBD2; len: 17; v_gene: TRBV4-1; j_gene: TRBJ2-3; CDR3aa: CASSQEASGGATDTQYF; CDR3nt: TGCGCCAGCAGCCAAGAGGCTAGCGGGGGGGCGACAGATACGCAGTATTTT
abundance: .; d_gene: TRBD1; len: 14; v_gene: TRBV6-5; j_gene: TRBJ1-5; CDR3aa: CATSGTAGNQPQHF; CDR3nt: TGTGCCACCAGCGGGACAGCTGGAAATCAGCCCCAGCATTTT
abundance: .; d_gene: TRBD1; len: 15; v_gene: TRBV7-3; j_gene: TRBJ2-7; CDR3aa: CASSFGLTGVYEQYF; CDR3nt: TGTGCCAGCAGCTTTGGTTTGACAGGGGTCTACGAGCAGTACTTC
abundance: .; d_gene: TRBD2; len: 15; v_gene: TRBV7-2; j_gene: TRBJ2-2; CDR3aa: CASSLGGGSTGELFF; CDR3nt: TGTGCCAGCAGCTTAGGGGGGGGTTCCACCGGGGAGCTGTTTTTT
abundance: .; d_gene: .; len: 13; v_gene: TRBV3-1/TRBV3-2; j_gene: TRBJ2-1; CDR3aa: CASSQDYGTLKIF; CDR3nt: TGTGCCAGCAGCCAAGACTACGGGACATTAAAGATCTTC
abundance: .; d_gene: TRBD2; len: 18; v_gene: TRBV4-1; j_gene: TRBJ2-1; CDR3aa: CASSLFGTSGGASNEQFF; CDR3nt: TGCGCCAGCAGCCTATTTGGGACTAGCGGGGGGGCCTCCAATGAGCAGTTCTTC
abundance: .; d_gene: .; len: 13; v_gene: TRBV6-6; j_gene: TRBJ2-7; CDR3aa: CASSYVADYEQYF; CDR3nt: TGTGCCAGCAGTTACGTAGCGGACTACGAGCAGTACTTC
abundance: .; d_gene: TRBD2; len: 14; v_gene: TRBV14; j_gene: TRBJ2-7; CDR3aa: CASSHGRASYEQYF; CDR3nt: TGTGCCAGCAGCCACGGGAGGGCCTCTTACGAGCAGTACTTC